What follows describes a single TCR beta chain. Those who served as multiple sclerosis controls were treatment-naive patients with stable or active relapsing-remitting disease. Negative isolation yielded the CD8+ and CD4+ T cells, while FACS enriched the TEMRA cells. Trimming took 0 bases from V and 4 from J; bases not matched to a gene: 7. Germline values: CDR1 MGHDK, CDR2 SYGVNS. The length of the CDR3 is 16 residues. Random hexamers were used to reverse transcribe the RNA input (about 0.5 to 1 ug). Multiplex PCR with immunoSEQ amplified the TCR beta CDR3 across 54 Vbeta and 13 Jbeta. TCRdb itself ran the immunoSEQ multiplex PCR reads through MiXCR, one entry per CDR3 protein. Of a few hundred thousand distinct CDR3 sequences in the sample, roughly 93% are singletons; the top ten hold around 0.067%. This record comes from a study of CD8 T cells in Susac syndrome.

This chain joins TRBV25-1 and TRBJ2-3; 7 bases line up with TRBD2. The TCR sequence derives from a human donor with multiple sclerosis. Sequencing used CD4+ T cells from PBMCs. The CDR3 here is CASSEYSGPPPDTQYF. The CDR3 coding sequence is TGTGCCAGCAGTGAATATAGCGGGCCCCCCCCAGATACGCAGTATTTT. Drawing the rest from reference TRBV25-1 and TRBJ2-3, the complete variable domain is EADIYQTPRYLVIGTGKKITLECSQTMGHDKMYWYQQDPGMELHLIHYSYGVNSTEKGDLSSESTVSRIRTEHFPLTLESARPSHTSQYLCASSEYSGPPPDTQYFGPGTRLTVL.